Each of the 25 T cell receptor beta chains below was sequenced from the same sample in a study of blood T cell repertoires in COVID-19. Profiled with immunoSEQ multiplex PCR; TCRdb holds only in-frame clones, not every one. The sample holds around 140,000 clones; 85% to 90% are singletons and the top ten take 13%. The sample consisted of peripheral blood. The receptors were gathered from a man younger than 35 with COVID-19, enrolled during active disease.

This rearrangement joins TRBV6-6 to TRBJ1-5, with 7 bases matching TRBD1. The V gene end was trimmed by 5 bases and the J gene end by 5 bases; junction bases not matched to a gene: 6. Looked up from germline, CDR1 is MNHNY and CDR2 is SVGAGI (reference sequence). This CDR3 is 14 amino acids long. The CDR3 bases are TGTGCCAGCAGTGGAGGGACAGCACATCAGCCCCAGCATTTT. It is translated as CASSGGTAHQPQHF.

The chain couples TRBV15 to TRBJ1-5; D unclear. Germline assignment: CDR1 LNHNV and CDR2 YYDKDF (reference sequence). Trimming cost V 0 bases and J 2 bases, with 5 bases left between them. The CDR3 has 14 amino acids. CDR3 protein: CATSRDPGNQPQHF. CDR3 DNA sequence: TGTGCCACCAGCAGAGACCCGGGCAATCAGCCCCAGCATTTT.

The CDR3 DNA reads as TGCGCCAGCAAATCTAGCGGGAGAGACACAGATACGCAGTATTTT. Protein product: CASKSSGRDTDTQYF. The genes are TRBV10-1 and TRBJ2-3; 10 bases match TRBD2. Trimming cost V 7 bases and J 2 bases; bases outside gene matches: 6. CDR1 and CDR2 from the germline V gene are WNHNN and SYGVQD (reference sequence). The CDR3 extends over 15 amino acids.

The gene calls are TRBV6-5 and TRBJ1-5, with D unclear. Looked up from germline, CDR1 is MNHEY and CDR2 is SVGAGI. V was cut by 6 bases and J by 1 base, with 13 bases left in between. The CDR3 totals 15 residues. The CDR3 DNA sequence: TGTGCCAGCAGGAGGGCCTACCAAAGCAATCAGCCCCAGCATTTT. It yields the protein CASRRAYQSNQPQHF.

The chain recombines TRBV24-1 with TRBJ2-7, with 8 bases that match TRBD1. This CDR3 contains 14 residues. J gave up 0 bases and V 8 bases, and 5 bases lay outside the gene matches. Germline V gene data show CDR1 as KGHDR and CDR2 as SFDVKD. The DNA for the CDR3 is TGTGCCACCACCCGGACAGGGAGCTCCTACGAGCAGTACTTC. This encodes CATTRTGSSYEQYF.

The chain combines TRBV7-2 with TRBJ2-3; D uncertain. Trimming left V 7 bases short and J 6 bases short, with 14 bases between. Germline CDR1 is SGHTA and CDR2 is FQGNSA. The CDR3 covers 13 residues. The CDR3 DNA follows: TGTGCCAGCACCCCGCGGAGATCCGATACGCAGTATTTT. Translation gives CASTPRRSDTQYF.

The gene calls are TRBV27 and TRBJ1-2; D possibly corresponds to TRBD1 (5 bases). Germline V gene data show CDR1 as MNHEY and CDR2 as SMNVEV (reference sequence). The CDR3 has 14 amino acids. Trimming took off 2 bases at V and 5 bases at J, with 12 bases between the two ends. The CDR3 DNA is TGTGCCAGCAGTTTAGCAGGGTCCAAGTATGGCTACACCTTC. Its protein product is CASSLAGSKYGYTF.

The chain employs TRBV11-3 and TRBJ2-1; D gene uncertain. This CDR3 spans 15 amino acids. Germline V gene lookup returns CDR1 SGHNT and CDR2 YENEEA. The V end lost 5 bases, the J end lost 1 base, and 12 bases lay between the germline ends. The CDR3 region is CASSRVGVSYNEQFF. CDR3 coding DNA: TGTGCCAGCAGCCGAGTCGGAGTTTCCTACAATGAGCAGTTCTTC. Full variable domain (outside the CDR3, taken from reference TRBV11-3 and TRBJ2-1): EAGVVQSPRYKIIEKKQPVAFWCNPISGHNTLYWYLQNLGQGPELLIRYENEEAVDDSQLPKDRFSAERLKGVDSTLKIQPAELGDSAVYLCASSRVGVSYNEQFFGPGTRLTVL.

The chain has TRBV3-1 (or the pseudogene TRBV3-2) and TRBJ2-2; possible D gene TRBD1, 6 bases. Germline V gene data show CDR1 as LGHDT and CDR2 as YNNKEL (reference sequence). Trimming cost V 4 bases and J 4 bases, with 13 bases left between them. The CDR3 has 15 residues. CDR3 loop: CASSLGHSGTGELFF. The CDR3 bases are TGTGCCAGCAGCCTGGGACACTCGGGCACCGGGGAGCTGTTTTTT.

The rearrangement joins TRBV9 to TRBJ2-3; 7 positions match TRBD2. In germline, CDR1 is SGDLS, CDR2 YYNGEE. After removal of 3 bases from V and 0 bases from J, the junction contained 10 bases not matched to a gene. CDR3 length: 17 amino acids. The CDR3 DNA is TGTGCCAGCAGCGGGATAGCGGGTGATACTAGCACAGATACGCAGTATTTT. This translates into CASSGIAGDTSTDTQYF.

The chain couples TRBV11-3 to TRBJ2-5; tentative D call: TRBD1 (6 bases). The CDR3 has 13 residues. Per germline, CDR1 SGHNT and CDR2 YENEEA. Trimming left V 6 bases short and J 2 bases short, with 10 bases between. Here the CDR3 reads CASSGGQQETQYF. CDR3 DNA sequence: TGTGCCAGCAGTGGGGGACAACAAGAGACCCAGTACTTC.

The chain links TRBV5-1 to TRBJ2-7, with D perhaps matching TRBD1 (6 bases). The CDR3 is 14 residues long. The ends were cut back, 4 bases at V and 2 bases at J, with 13 bases in the middle. The V gene's germline CDR1 is SGHRS and CDR2 YFSETQ. For the CDR3, the DNA is TGCGCCAGCAGCCCCCGGGACACTCCCTACGAGCAGTACTTC. Translation: CASSPRDTPYEQYF.

The chain combines TRBV18 with TRBJ1-2, with 8 nucleotides matching TRBD1. V lost 3 bases, J lost 4 bases, and 7 bases stayed unmatched. CDR1 is KGHSH, CDR2 LQKENI, per germline. This CDR3 comprises 15 residues. The CDR3 protein is CASSPDRDSIYGYTF. The CDR3 bases are TGTGCCAGCTCACCGGACAGGGACTCGATCTATGGCTACACCTTC.

The rearrangement joins TRBV6-5 to TRBJ2-1; 9 bases line up with TRBD1. CDR3 length: 13 residues. Germline values: CDR1 MNHEY, CDR2 SVGAGI. V lost 5 bases, J lost 13 bases, and 9 bases stayed unmatched. As DNA, the CDR3 is TGTGCCAGCAGTCCCCAGGGACAGGGAGGACAGTTCTTC. It encodes CASSPQGQGGQFF.

The gene calls are TRBV3-1 (or the pseudogene TRBV3-2) and TRBJ2-3, with 10 positions matching TRBD2. The V gene's germline CDR1 is LGHDT and CDR2 YNNKEL (reference sequence). This CDR3 is built from 17 residues. The J segment lost 3 bases and the V segment lost 1 base, leaving 7 bases of the junction unmatched. The CDR3 loop reads CASSQGFGTSVTDTQYF. CDR3 DNA: TGTGCCAGCAGCCAAGGGTTTGGGACTAGCGTAACAGATACGCAGTATTTT.

A remark on this clone: At one end, the junction sequence differs from germline, possibly due to a read error. This rearrangement joins TRBV6-5 to TRBJ1-5; D ambiguous. This CDR3 region has 14 residues. Germline CDR1 and CDR2: MNHEY and SVGAGI. In DNA form, the CDR3 reads TGTGCCAGCAGTTCGGGAGGAACCGGTCAGGCCCAGCATTTT. Protein: CASSSGGTGQAQHF.

The chain links TRBV2 to TRBJ2-1; 9 bases match TRBD2. The CDR3 is 14 residues long. V dropped 4 bases and J dropped 9; count of bases not matched to a gene: 7. The V gene's germline CDR1 is SNHLY and CDR2 FYNNEI. DNA for the CDR3: TGTGCCAGCAGTGGTAGCGGGAGTTTGGGTGAGCAGTTCTTC. Translation gives CASSGSGSLGEQFF.

The chain recombines TRBV5-5 with TRBJ2-3, with D tentatively TRBD1 (5 bases). Trimming took off 0 bases at V and 5 bases at J, with 19 bases between the two ends. Germline V gene lookup returns CDR1 SGHKS and CDR2 YYEKEE (reference sequence). The CDR3 has 17 residues. The CDR3 spells CASSLALGQVFGDTQYF. CDR3 DNA: TGTGCCAGCAGCTTGGCCTTAGGACAAGTGTTCGGAGATACGCAGTATTTT.

This clone was recorded a few times. This rearrangement joins TRBV7-9 to TRBJ2-7, with 10 positions matching TRBD2. After removal of 4 bases from V and 5 bases from J, the junction contained 17 bases not matched to a gene. CDR3 length equals 18 residues. The germline gives CDR1 SEHNR, CDR2 FQNEAQ (reference sequence). The CDR3 nucleotides read TGTGCCAGCAGCTCTCGTGAAGCGGGAGGGCCAGTCGGTGACGAGCAGTACTTC. This codes for CASSSREAGGPVGDEQYF.

The rearrangement links TRBV30 to TRBJ1-1, with no clear D. CDR1 and CDR2 from the germline V gene are GTSNPN and SVGIG (reference sequence). The CDR3 is 11 amino acids. The V gene lost 3 bases and the J gene lost 5 bases, with 7 bases spanning the gap. CDR3 DNA: TGTGCCTGGAGCGCGAGGACTGAAGCTTTCTTT. Translation: CAWSARTEAFF. The variable domain in full, completed from reference TRBV30 and TRBJ1-1, reads SQTIHQWPATLVQPVGSPLSLECTVEGTSNPNLYWYRQAAGRGLQLLFYSVGIGQISSEVPQNLSASRPQDRQFILSSKKLLLSDSGFYLCAWSARTEAFFGQGTRLTVV.

The chain has TRBV7-2 and TRBJ2-2; 10 nucleotides line up with TRBD1. The CDR3 extends over 15 amino acids. Losses at the gene ends were 3 bases for V and 8 bases for J; bases not matched to a gene: 6. Germline CDR1 is SGHTA and CDR2 is FQGNSA. The chain's CDR3 is CASSFQTGGRGELFF. The CDR3 bases are TGTGCCAGCAGCTTCCAGACAGGGGGCAGAGGGGAGCTGTTTTTT.

The chain recombines TRBV30 with TRBJ2-7; D perhaps matches TRBD1 (5 bases). V was trimmed by 4 bases and J by 3 bases, leaving 16 bases between them. The germline CDR1 and CDR2 sequences are GTSNPN and SVGIG (reference sequence). This CDR3 region has 14 residues. DNA of the CDR3: TGTGCCTGGACAAGGATCGACAGTGTCTACGAGCAGTACTTC. This sequence encodes CAWTRIDSVYEQYF.

The V call is TRBV6-5, the J call TRBJ1-5; D is possibly TRBD1 (5 bases). Deletions cut 2 bases from V and 7 bases from J, with 12 bases between. The CDR3 contains 14 residues. Germline CDR1 MNHEY, CDR2 SVGAGI. The CDR3 DNA reads as TGTGCCAGCAGTTACGGGCAGGGAACACAGCCCCAGCATTTT. It translates to CASSYGQGTQPQHF.

V is TRBV3-1 (or the pseudogene TRBV3-2) and J is TRBJ1-5; D is perhaps TRBD1 (6 bases). CDR3 length: 15 amino acids. Trimming removed 1 base from V and 4 bases from J, with 11 bases in between. Germline assignment: CDR1 LGHDT and CDR2 YNNKEL (reference sequence). The CDR3 coding sequence is TGTGCCAGCAGCCAAGGGGTAGGGGGAAATCAGCCCCAGCATTTT. It translates to CASSQGVGGNQPQHF.

The chain uses TRBV12-5 and TRBJ2-3; 9 positions agree with TRBD2. The length of the CDR3 is 14 residues. Trimming removed 1 base from V and 6 bases from J; junction bases left unmatched: 2. In germline, CDR1 is LGHNT, CDR2 FRNRAP. CDR3 nucleotide sequence: TGTGCTAGTGGTTTGGGGACTAGCGTTGATACGCAGTATTTT. This encodes CASGLGTSVDTQYF.